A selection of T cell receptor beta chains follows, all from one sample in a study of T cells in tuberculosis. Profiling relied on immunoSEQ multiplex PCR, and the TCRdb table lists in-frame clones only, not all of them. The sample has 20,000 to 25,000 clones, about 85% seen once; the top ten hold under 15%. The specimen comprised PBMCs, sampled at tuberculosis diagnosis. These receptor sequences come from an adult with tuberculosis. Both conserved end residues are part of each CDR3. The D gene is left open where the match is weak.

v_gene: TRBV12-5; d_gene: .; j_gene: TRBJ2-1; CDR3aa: CASGLVLGGVAVEQFF
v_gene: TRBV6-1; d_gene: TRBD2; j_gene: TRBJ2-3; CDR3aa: CASSELAGSPTDTQYF
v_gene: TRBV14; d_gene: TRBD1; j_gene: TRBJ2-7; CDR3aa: CASSQAGGPLQEQYF
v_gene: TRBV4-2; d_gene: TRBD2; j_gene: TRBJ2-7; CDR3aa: CASSQGLAGDEQYF
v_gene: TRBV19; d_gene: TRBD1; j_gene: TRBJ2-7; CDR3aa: CASETTGTYEQYF
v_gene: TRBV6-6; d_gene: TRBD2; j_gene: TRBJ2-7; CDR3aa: CASSRGTSVYEQYF
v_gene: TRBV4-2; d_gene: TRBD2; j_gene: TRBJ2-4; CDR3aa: CASSRQTSGRAWAKNIQYF
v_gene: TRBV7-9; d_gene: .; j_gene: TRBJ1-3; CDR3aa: CASSPQGPSSGNTIYF
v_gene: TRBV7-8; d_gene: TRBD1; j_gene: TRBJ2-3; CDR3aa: CASSPEDRAADTQYF
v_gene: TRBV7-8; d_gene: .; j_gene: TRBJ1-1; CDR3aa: CASSLVSRDTEAFF
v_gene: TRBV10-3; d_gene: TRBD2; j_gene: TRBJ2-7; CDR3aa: CAIATSGGPGSYEQYF
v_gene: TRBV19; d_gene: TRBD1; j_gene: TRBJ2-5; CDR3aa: CASSITGVGETQYF